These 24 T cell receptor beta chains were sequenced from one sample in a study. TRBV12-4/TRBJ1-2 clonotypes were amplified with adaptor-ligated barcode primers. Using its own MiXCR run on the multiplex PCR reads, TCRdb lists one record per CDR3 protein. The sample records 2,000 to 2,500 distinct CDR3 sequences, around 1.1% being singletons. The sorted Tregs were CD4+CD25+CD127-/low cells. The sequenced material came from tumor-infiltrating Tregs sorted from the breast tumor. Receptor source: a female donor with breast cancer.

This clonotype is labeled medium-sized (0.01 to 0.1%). The CDR3 DNA is TGTGCCAGCAGCCGGGAGCGGACTAACTATGGCTACACCTTC. Its translation is CASSRERTNYGYTF. This chain uses TRBV12-3 or TRBV12-4 with TRBJ1-2; no firm D call. The CDR3 has 14 amino acids. Trimming stripped 6 bases from V and 0 bases from J, with 11 bases between.

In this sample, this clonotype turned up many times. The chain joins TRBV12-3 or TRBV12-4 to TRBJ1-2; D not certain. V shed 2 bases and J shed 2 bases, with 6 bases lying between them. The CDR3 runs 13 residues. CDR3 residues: CASSLNGNYGYTF. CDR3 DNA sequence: TGTGCCAGCAGTTTAAACGGAAACTATGGCTACACCTTC.

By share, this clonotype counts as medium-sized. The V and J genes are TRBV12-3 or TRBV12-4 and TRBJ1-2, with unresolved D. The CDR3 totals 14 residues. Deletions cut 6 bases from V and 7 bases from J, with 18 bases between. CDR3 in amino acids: CASSPIDGRRGYTF. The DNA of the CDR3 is TGTGCCAGCAGCCCGATTGACGGACGACGTGGCTACACCTTC.

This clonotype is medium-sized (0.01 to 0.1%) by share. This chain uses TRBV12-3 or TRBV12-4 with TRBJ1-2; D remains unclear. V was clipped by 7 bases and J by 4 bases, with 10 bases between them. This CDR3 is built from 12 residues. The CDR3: CASNLNSYGYTF. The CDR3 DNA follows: TGTGCCAGCAACCTCAACAGCTATGGCTACACCTTC.

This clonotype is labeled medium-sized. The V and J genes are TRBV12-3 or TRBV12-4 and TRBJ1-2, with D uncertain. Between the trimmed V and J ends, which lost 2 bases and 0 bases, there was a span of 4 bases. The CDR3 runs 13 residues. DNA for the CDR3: TGTGCCAGCAGTTTAAATACTAACTATGGCTACACCTTC. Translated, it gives CASSLNTNYGYTF.

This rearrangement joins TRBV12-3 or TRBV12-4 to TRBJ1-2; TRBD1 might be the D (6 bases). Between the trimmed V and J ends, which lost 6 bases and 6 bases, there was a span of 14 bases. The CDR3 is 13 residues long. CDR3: CASRTDSINGYTF. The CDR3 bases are TGTGCCAGCAGAACGGACAGTATCAATGGCTACACCTTC.

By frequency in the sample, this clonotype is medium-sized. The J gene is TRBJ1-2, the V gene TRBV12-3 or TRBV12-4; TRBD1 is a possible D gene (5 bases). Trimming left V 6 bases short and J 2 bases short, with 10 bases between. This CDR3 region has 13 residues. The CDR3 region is CASRGTENYGYTF. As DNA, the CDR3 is TGTGCCAGCAGAGGGACGGAGAACTATGGCTACACCTTC.

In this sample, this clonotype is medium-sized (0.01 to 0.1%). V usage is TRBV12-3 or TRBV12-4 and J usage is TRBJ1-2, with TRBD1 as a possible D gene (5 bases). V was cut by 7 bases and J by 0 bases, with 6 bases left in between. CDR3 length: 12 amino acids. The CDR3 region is CASMGPNYGYTF. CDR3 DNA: TGTGCCAGCATGGGACCTAACTATGGCTACACCTTC.

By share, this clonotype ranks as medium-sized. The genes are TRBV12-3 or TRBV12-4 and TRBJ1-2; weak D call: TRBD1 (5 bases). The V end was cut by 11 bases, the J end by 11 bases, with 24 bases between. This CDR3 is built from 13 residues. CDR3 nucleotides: TGTGCCCTCTCGAGCTGGGGCACTCAAAGTTACACCTTC. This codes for CALSSWGTQSYTF.

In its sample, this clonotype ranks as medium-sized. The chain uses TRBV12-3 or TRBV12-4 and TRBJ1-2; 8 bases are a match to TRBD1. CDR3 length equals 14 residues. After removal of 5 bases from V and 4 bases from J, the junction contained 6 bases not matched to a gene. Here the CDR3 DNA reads TGTGCCAGCAGTCTCTCCGGGACAGGCTATGGCTACACCTTC. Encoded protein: CASSLSGTGYGYTF.

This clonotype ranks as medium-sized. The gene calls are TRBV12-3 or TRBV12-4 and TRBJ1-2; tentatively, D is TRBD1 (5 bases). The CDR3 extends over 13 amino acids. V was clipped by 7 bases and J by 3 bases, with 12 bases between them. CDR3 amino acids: CASTRQKDYGYTF. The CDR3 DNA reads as TGTGCCAGCACTAGACAGAAAGACTATGGCTACACCTTC.

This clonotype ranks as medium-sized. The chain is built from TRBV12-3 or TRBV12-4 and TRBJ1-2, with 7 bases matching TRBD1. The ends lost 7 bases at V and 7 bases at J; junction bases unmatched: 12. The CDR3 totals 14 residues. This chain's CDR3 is CASTPTGYEAGYTF. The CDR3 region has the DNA TGTGCCAGCACCCCGACAGGGTATGAGGCTGGCTACACCTTC.

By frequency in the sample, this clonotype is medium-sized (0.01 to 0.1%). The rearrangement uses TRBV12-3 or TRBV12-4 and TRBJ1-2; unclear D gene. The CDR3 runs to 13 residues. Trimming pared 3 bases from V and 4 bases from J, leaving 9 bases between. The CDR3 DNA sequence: TGTGCCAGCAGTTTGGAGGGTGGCTATGGCTACACCTTC. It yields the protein CASSLEGGYGYTF.

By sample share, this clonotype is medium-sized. The CDR3 DNA follows: TGTGCCAGCAACAAGCAGTCTAACTATGGCTACACCTTC. Protein product: CASNKQSNYGYTF. V usage is TRBV12-3 or TRBV12-4 and J usage is TRBJ1-2; D gene uncertain. The CDR3 has 13 amino acids. Between the trimmed V and J ends, which lost 7 bases and 0 bases, there was a span of 9 bases.

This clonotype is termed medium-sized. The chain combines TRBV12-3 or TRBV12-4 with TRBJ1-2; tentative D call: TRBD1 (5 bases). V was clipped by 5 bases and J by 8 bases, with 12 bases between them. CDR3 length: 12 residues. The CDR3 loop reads CASSLRVGGYTF. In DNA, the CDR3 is TGTGCCAGCAGTCTCAGGGTAGGAGGCTACACCTTC.

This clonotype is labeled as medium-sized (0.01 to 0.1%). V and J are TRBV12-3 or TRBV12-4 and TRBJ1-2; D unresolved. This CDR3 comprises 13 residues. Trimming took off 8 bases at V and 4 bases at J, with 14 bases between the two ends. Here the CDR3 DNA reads TGTGCCAGCGGTCGTTCGGGGTCCTATGGCTACACCTTC. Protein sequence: CASGRSGSYGYTF.

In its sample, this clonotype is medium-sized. The CDR3: CASSSQGYGYTF. The CDR3 bases are TGTGCCAGCAGTTCACAGGGCTATGGCTACACCTTC. This sequence joins TRBV12-3 or TRBV12-4 and TRBJ1-2; D possibly corresponds to TRBD1 (6 bases). The CDR3 loop spans 12 amino acids. Trimming left V 4 bases short and J 4 bases short, with 7 bases between.

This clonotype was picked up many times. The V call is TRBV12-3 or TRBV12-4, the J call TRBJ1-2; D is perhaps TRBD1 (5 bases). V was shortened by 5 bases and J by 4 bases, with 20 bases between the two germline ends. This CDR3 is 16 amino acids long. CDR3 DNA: TGTGCCAGCAGTCCTAGACAGACAATGAATACCTATGGCTACACCTTC. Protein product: CASSPRQTMNTYGYTF.

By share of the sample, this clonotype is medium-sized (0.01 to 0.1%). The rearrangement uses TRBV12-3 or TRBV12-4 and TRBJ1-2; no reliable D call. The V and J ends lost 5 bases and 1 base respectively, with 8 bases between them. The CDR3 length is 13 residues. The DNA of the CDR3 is TGTGCCAGCAGTGCTGACGGTAACTATGGCTACACCTTC. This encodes CASSADGNYGYTF.

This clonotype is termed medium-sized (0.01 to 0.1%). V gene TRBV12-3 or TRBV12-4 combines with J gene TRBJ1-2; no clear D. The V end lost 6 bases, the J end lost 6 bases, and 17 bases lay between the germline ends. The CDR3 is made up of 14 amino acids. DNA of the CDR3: TGTGCCAGCAGGTCCGGACCGCAACCCAATGGCTACACCTTC. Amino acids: CASRSGPQPNGYTF.

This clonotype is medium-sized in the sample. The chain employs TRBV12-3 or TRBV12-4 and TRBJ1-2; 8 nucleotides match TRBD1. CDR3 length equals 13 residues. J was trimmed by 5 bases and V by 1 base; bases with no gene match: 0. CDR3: CASSLGTGYGYTF. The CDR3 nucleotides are TGTGCCAGCAGTTTAGGGACAGGGTATGGCTACACCTTC.

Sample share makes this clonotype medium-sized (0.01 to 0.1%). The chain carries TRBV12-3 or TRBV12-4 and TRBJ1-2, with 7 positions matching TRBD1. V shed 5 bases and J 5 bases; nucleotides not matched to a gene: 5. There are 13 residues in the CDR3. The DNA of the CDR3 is TGTGCCAGCAGTCGGGACAGCGAATATGGCTACACCTTC. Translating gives CASSRDSEYGYTF.

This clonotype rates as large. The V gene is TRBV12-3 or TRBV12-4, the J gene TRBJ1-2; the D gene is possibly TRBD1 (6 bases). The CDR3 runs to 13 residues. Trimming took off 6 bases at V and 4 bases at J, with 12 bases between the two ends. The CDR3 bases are TGTGCCAGCAGGTCACAGGGACTCTATGGCTACACCTTC. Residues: CASRSQGLYGYTF.

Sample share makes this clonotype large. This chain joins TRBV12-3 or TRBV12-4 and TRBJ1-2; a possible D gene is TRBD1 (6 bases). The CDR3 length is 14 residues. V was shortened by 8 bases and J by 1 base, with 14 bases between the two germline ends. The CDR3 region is CASGSPGVNYGYTF. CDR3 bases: TGTGCCAGCGGCTCTCCAGGGGTTAACTATGGCTACACCTTC.